This entry is about one TCR beta chain. What it binds is not known. This CDR3 has 15 residues. Germline V gives CDR1 SGHDT, CDR2 YYEEEE. Losses at the gene ends were 3 bases for V and 1 base for J; bases not matched to a gene: 4. Libraries were prepared by immunoSEQ multiplex PCR; TCRdb keeps only in-frame clonotypes and omits some of them. The table lists 100,000 to 150,000 clones, about 90% of them singletons. The data are from a study of cytomegalovirus exposure and HLA in healthy donors. General study results and limits: Published work reported that the classifier diagnosed cytomegalovirus status with high specificity and sensitivity.

The specimen was PBMCs. The chain recombines TRBV5-6 with TRBJ2-7; 10 bases are shared with TRBD1. The receptor was isolated from a man aged 25-45 years in good health and CMV-seronegative. For the CDR3, the DNA is TGTGCCAGCAGCTACGGACAGGGGGTATCCTACGAGCAGTACTTC. It codes for CASSYGQGVSYEQYF.